These 27 T cell receptor beta chains share one sample of origin, sequenced in a study of T-cell reconstitution after alpha-beta-depleted transplantation in children. The library targeted TCRbeta and was prepared with unique molecular identifiers. TCRdb ran MiXCR on the PCR reads and lists one entry per CDR3 protein. The sample consists of fewer than 750,000 distinct CDR3 sequences, 23% of them appearing once. The source material was PBMCs, mostly from graft donor cells, sampled 360 days after TCRalphabeta/CD19-depleted stem cell transplant. The receptors were gathered from a boy less than two years old who had a stem cell transplant for acute myeloid leukemia, so the T cells may come from the graft donor.

A few counts support this clonotype. The chain employs TRBV20-1 and TRBJ1-1; D gene uncertain. There are 12 residues in the CDR3. Deletions cut 5 bases from V and 7 bases from J, with 14 bases between. CDR1 is DFQATT, CDR2 SNEGSKA, per germline (reference sequence). Written as DNA, the CDR3 is TGCAGTGCTTTTTACCCGCCTATTGAAGCTTTCTTT. This encodes CSAFYPPIEAFF.

This clonotype has at least ten counts. The CDR3: CASSRVVETQYF. The CDR3 nucleotides are TGTGCCAGCAGCCGTGTAGTGGAGACCCAGTACTTC. This chain joins TRBV12-3 or TRBV12-4 and TRBJ2-5; unclear D gene. This CDR3 is built from 12 residues. V shed 6 bases and J shed 5 bases, with 10 bases lying between them.

The rearrangement uses TRBV11-2 and TRBJ2-3; weak D call: TRBD2 (5 bases). Per germline, CDR1 SGHAT and CDR2 FQNNGV. V was clipped by 1 base and J by 6 bases, with 23 bases between them. This CDR3 has 18 residues. CDR3: CASSLVPSPPARGDTQYF. CDR3 in DNA: TGTGCCAGCAGCTTAGTTCCCTCCCCCCCGGCCCGGGGTGATACGCAGTATTTT.

This clonotype has at least ten counts. The rearrangement links TRBV12-3 or TRBV12-4 to TRBJ2-4; 8 nucleotides match TRBD1. V shed 6 bases and J 9 bases; nucleotides not matched to a gene: 10. The CDR3 has 14 amino acids. The CDR3 sequence: CASSGQGLFTIQYF. In DNA, the CDR3 is TGTGCCAGCAGCGGACAGGGATTGTTTACCATTCAGTACTTC.

The sample holds many counts of this clonotype. This chain uses TRBV29-1 with TRBJ2-3; 9 positions agree with TRBD2. Germline loops: CDR1 SQVTM, CDR2 ANQGSEA. The CDR3 loop spans 15 amino acids. V dropped 0 bases and J dropped 5; count of bases not matched to a gene: 6. The CDR3 region has the DNA TGCAGCGTTGAAGATTCCGGACTAGCGCGAGATACGCAGTATTTT. This codes for CSVEDSGLARDTQYF.

This clonotype was seen a few times. The chain recombines TRBV12-3 or TRBV12-4 with TRBJ1-5, with TRBD1 matching over 7 bases. The CDR3 loop spans 14 amino acids. The V segment lost 6 bases and the J segment 4 bases; nucleotides outside the gene matches: 6. The CDR3 protein is CASRPGTENQPQHF. CDR3 DNA: TGTGCCAGCAGACCCGGGACAGAGAATCAGCCCCAGCATTTT.

CDR3 sequence: CASSIRPQGNEQFF. In nucleotides, the CDR3 is TGTGCCAGCAGTATACGGCCCCAGGGGAATGAGCAGTTCTTC. The chain joins TRBV6-2 or TRBV6-3 to TRBJ2-1; D might be TRBD1 (6 bases). There are 14 residues in the CDR3. V was cut by 5 bases and J by 7 bases, with 15 bases left in between. Germline V gene lookup returns CDR1 MNHEY and CDR2 SVGEGT.

The table lists this clonotype with a few counts. The chain combines TRBV5-8 with TRBJ2-2; 7 bases agree with TRBD2. Trimming cost V 0 bases and J 8 bases; bases outside gene matches: 13. CDR1 and CDR2 (germline): SGHTS, YDEGEE. The CDR3 has 17 residues. For the CDR3, the DNA is TGTGCCAGCAGCTTGGAACGGGACTACCGCTTCCCGGGGGAGCTGTTTTTT. As protein: CASSLERDYRFPGELFF.

This sequence joins TRBV10-3 and TRBJ2-7, with D possibly TRBD1 on 7 matching bases. Trimming took off 5 bases at V and 6 bases at J, with 14 bases between the two ends. The CDR3 extends over 13 amino acids. Germline CDR1 ENHRY, CDR2 SYGVKD. The CDR3 spells CAISNLQGGEQYF. In nucleotides, the CDR3 is TGTGCCATCAGTAACCTCCAGGGGGGCGAGCAGTACTTC.

This clonotype was seen only a few times. The genes are TRBV7-2 and TRBJ1-3; tentative D call: TRBD1 (6 bases). Per the germline V gene, CDR1 is SGHTA and CDR2 is FQGNSA. The CDR3 consists of 15 residues. V lost 6 bases and J 3 bases, leaving 15 bases between the germline ends. The CDR3 bases are TGTGCCAGCAGACTACAGGGAATGAGTGGAAACACCATATATTTT. Translation: CASRLQGMSGNTIYF. The full variable domain, with the rest looked up from reference TRBV7-2 and TRBJ1-3, is GAGVSQSPSNKVTEKGKDVELRCDPISGHTALYWYRQSLGQGLEFLIYFQGNSAPDKSGLPSDRFSAERTGGSVSTLTIQRTQQEDSAVYLCASRLQGMSGNTIYFGEGSWLTVV.

This clonotype appeared many times. This chain connects TRBV6-5 to TRBJ2-3; 7 bases line up with TRBD2. The CDR3 extends over 15 amino acids. Germline V gene sequence: CDR1 MNHEY, CDR2 SVGAGI. With 2 bases clipped from V and 5 bases from J, the junction kept 7 bases outside the gene matches. The CDR3 reads CASSYLGGEGDTQYF. The CDR3 bases are TGTGCCAGCAGTTACCTGGGCGGGGAGGGAGATACGCAGTATTTT.

V is TRBV25-1 and J is TRBJ1-1; no firm D call. CDR1 MGHDK and CDR2 SYGVNS come from the germline V gene. The V and J ends lost 6 bases and 5 bases respectively, with 7 bases between them. The CDR3 spans 11 residues. The CDR3 DNA is TGTGCCAGCAGCGTGGGGACTGAAGCTTTCTTT. Its protein is CASSVGTEAFF.

This clonotype was observed a few times. The DNA for the CDR3 is TGTGCCAGCAGCTTAGGACTTTTCACTAGCACAGATACGCAGTATTTT. Residues: CASSLGLFTSTDTQYF. The J gene is TRBJ2-3, the V gene TRBV7-8; D remains unclear. Germline V lookup: CDR1 SGHVS, CDR2 FQNEAQ. The V end was cut by 1 base, the J end by 0 bases, with 11 bases between. There are 16 residues in the CDR3.

The chain links TRBV6-1 to TRBJ1-5; tentative D call: TRBD1 (6 bases). Germline-derived CDR1 and CDR2 are MNHNS and SASEGT. Trimming shortened V by 2 bases and J by 7 bases, and 18 bases separated the two germline ends. The CDR3 is 16 residues long. The DNA of the CDR3 is TGTGCCAGCAGTGAACCGGGCGGACAGTTCAAACAGCCCCAGCATTTT. Protein sequence: CASSEPGGQFKQPQHF.

This clonotype came up a few times. The chain has TRBV20-1 and TRBJ2-5; the match to TRBD1 covers 7 bases. Germline V gene data show CDR1 as DFQATT and CDR2 as SNEGSKA (reference sequence). After removal of 0 bases from V and 4 bases from J, the junction contained 8 bases not matched to a gene. The CDR3 has 15 amino acids. The CDR3 sequence is CSARDWDSAPETQYF. In nucleotides, the CDR3 is TGCAGTGCTAGAGATTGGGACAGCGCCCCAGAGACCCAGTACTTC.

The chain has TRBV25-1 and TRBJ2-5; 9 positions match TRBD2. This CDR3 is built from 15 residues. The J segment lost 2 bases and the V segment lost 3 bases, leaving 4 bases of the junction unmatched. Germline CDR1 and CDR2: MGHDK and SYGVNS. In DNA form, the CDR3 reads TGTGCCAGCAGTGAGAGGAGCGGGGGGCAAGAGACCCAGTACTTC. This codes for CASSERSGGQETQYF.

This clonotype showed up many times. This sequence joins TRBV3-1 and TRBJ2-1; D is perhaps TRBD2 (5 bases). Per germline, CDR1 LGHDT and CDR2 YNNKEL (reference sequence). V was trimmed by 1 base and J by 2 bases, leaving 15 bases between them. The CDR3 is made up of 17 amino acids. CDR3 bases: TGTGCCAGCAGCCAAGGGGCAACTAGAGTAACCTACAATGAGCAGTTCTTC. Protein: CASSQGATRVTYNEQFF.

J is TRBJ1-4 and V is TRBV29-1; a possible D gene is TRBD1 (6 bases). This CDR3 spans 13 amino acids. CDR1 and CDR2 (germline): SQVTM, ANQGSEA. Trimming shortened V by 7 bases and J by 3 bases, and 12 bases separated the two germline ends. The CDR3 is CSGGGRSNEKLFF. The CDR3 bases are TGCAGCGGGGGGGGGCGGTCTAATGAAAAACTGTTTTTT.

A note on this clonotype: One junction end does not reproduce the germline sequence, and a read error may be involved. The J gene is TRBJ1-1, the V gene TRBV5-1; D remains ambiguous. The CDR3 runs to 10 residues. Germline V CDR1 and CDR2: SGHRS, YFSETQ. The CDR3 loop is CASGPEGKLF. The CDR3 nucleotides read TGCGCCAGCGGGCCCGAAGGGAAGCTCTTT.

The rearrangement links TRBV25-1 to TRBJ1-2; no clear D. V lost 4 bases, J lost 5 bases, and 14 bases lay in between. CDR1 and CDR2 from the germline V gene are MGHDK and SYGVNS. The CDR3 consists of 14 residues. The CDR3 here is CASSVGRMGYGYTF. Here the CDR3 DNA reads TGTGCCAGCAGTGTCGGTAGGATGGGGTATGGCTACACCTTC.

V usage is TRBV12-3 or TRBV12-4 and J usage is TRBJ2-1; D not certain. The CDR3 loop spans 14 amino acids. V gave up 6 bases and J gave up 5 bases, with 14 bases separating them. Here the CDR3 reads CASSHYPEDNEQFF. CDR3 in DNA: TGTGCCAGCAGCCACTACCCGGAAGACAATGAGCAGTTCTTC.

V is TRBV29-1 and J is TRBJ2-4, with D unresolved. V lost 4 bases and J 2 bases, leaving 9 bases between the germline ends. Germline lookup yields CDR1 SQVTM and CDR2 ANQGSEA. The CDR3 runs to 13 residues. The CDR3 reads CSVGLGPKNIQYF. CDR3 nucleotides: TGCAGCGTTGGTTTAGGGCCCAAAAACATTCAGTACTTC.

This clonotype was observed a handful of times. V and J are TRBV24-1 and TRBJ2-2; D not certain. Trimming cost V 4 bases and J 3 bases, with 8 bases left between them. Germline lookup yields CDR1 KGHDR and CDR2 SFDVKD. This CDR3 has 14 amino acids. The CDR3, as DNA: TGTGCCACCAGTGACAAGACCTACACCGGGGAGCTGTTTTTT. It codes for CATSDKTYTGELFF.

This clonotype was found a few times. The chain recombines TRBV20-1 with TRBJ2-7; no reliable D call. Germline assignment: CDR1 DFQATT and CDR2 SNEGSKA (reference sequence). With 3 bases removed from V and 1 base from J, the gap between germline ends came to 7 bases. This CDR3 has 12 residues. The CDR3 spells CSASGASYEQYF. The CDR3 nucleotides read TGCAGTGCTAGCGGAGCGTCCTACGAGCAGTACTTC.

In its sample, this clonotype was seen many times. V gene TRBV29-1 combines with J gene TRBJ2-3; D is uncertain. The CDR3 is 15 amino acids. V dropped 3 bases and J dropped 2 bases, with 15 bases sitting between them. From germline, CDR1 is SQVTM and CDR2 ANQGSEA. The CDR3 region has the DNA TGCAGCGTTGAGTGGGCAGAAGGAGCCACAGATACGCAGTATTTT. Translation gives CSVEWAEGATDTQYF.

The chain links TRBV5-6 to TRBJ2-1, with unresolved D. Germline CDR1 and CDR2: SGHDT and YYEEEE. V was shortened by 3 bases and J by 2 bases, with 15 bases between the two germline ends. There are 16 residues in the CDR3. In DNA, the CDR3 is TGTGCCAGCAGCTGGTCCCTAGTTATCGCCTACAATGAGCAGTTCTTC. Translated, it gives CASSWSLVIAYNEQFF.

V is TRBV7-2 and J is TRBJ2-1; tentatively, D is TRBD2 (6 bases). Germline CDR1 SGHTA, CDR2 FQGNSA. Trimming took off 1 base at V and 5 bases at J, with 12 bases between the two ends. The CDR3 extends over 15 amino acids. The CDR3 protein is CASSLERAAHNEQFF. CDR3 bases: TGTGCCAGCAGCTTAGAGCGGGCAGCTCACAATGAGCAGTTCTTC.